One T cell receptor beta chain is described in this entry. The sample originates from a study of shared T cell receptors in the human thymus. The CDR3 is 15 amino acids. V lost 4 bases, J lost 6 bases, and 10 bases stayed unmatched. Germline V gene data show CDR1 as MDHEN and CDR2 as SYDVKM. Measured with immunoSEQ multiplex PCR; TCRdb has only the in-frame clones, and not every one. The table includes roughly 550,000 clones, about 80% detected once. These same data were also listed under a study on human thymus T cells. From that paper: Resections from corrective heart surgery provided thymus tissue.

This chain links TRBV28 with TRBJ1-1; 8 bases agree with TRBD1. The TCR comes from a boy in the first two years of life with a congenital heart defect. Sample: thymocytes. The CDR3 loop reads CASSSAGQGSPEAFF. As DNA, the CDR3 is TGTGCCAGCAGTTCCGCAGGACAGGGATCACCTGAAGCTTTCTTT.